The rows below give T cell receptor beta chains drawn from one sample of a study of blood T cells in healthy people across ages. TCRdb itself ran the 5' RACE reads through MiXCR, one entry per CDR3 protein. The table includes about 1.5 million distinct CDR3 sequences, 42% detected once. Input material: blood. Receptors were obtained from a young woman in good health. The conserved cysteine and the conserved F or W are not part of the CDR3 here.

v_call: TRBV20-1; cdr3_aa: SARGVGRDSYEQY
v_call: TRBV10-1; cdr3_aa: ASTQTRDGTQY
v_call: TRBV30; cdr3_aa: AFRRDGRQETQY
v_call: TRBV5-1; cdr3_aa: ASFQGASPQETQY
v_call: TRBV20-1; cdr3_aa: SARDFREGGYGYT
v_call: TRBV27; cdr3_aa: ASFPLAGGIYEQY
v_call: TRBV18; cdr3_aa: ASSPVGTGANVLT
v_call: TRBV7-9; cdr3_aa: ASSSQGFSTEAF
v_call: TRBV5-1; cdr3_aa: ASGSGQGSNYGYT
v_call: TRBV27; cdr3_aa: ASSPGRLTDTQY
v_call: TRBV6-1; cdr3_aa: ASPTTLQAVQETQY
v_call: TRBV5-6; cdr3_aa: ASSHSFRGPDTQY
v_call: TRBV7-2; cdr3_aa: ASLWAGTYT
v_call: TRBV20-1; cdr3_aa: SALGLAGVTDTQY
v_call: TRBV6-5; cdr3_aa: ASSYLAGSGSPLH
v_call: TRBV15; cdr3_aa: ATSRDIYGYT
v_call: TRBV7-2; cdr3_aa: ASSCGDTYEQY
v_call: TRBV28; cdr3_aa: ASSLTEADRAADQPQH
v_call: TRBV20-1; cdr3_aa: SASAGNEQF
v_call: TRBV7-2; cdr3_aa: ASSPGPSYNEQY
v_call: TRBV6-4; cdr3_aa: ASSSSRGLGNTEAF
v_call: TRBV5-1; cdr3_aa: ASSLGGDLSQPQH
v_call: TRBV20-1; cdr3_aa: SARDTRESVRETQY
v_call: TRBV29-1; cdr3_aa: SVAIGPMEQY
v_call: TRBV28; cdr3_aa: ASSLRPNWVDTQY
v_call: TRBV5-6; cdr3_aa: ASSLDSWPGANVLT
v_call: TRBV20-1; cdr3_aa: SARGPSGRLGPPPYEQY
v_call: TRBV10-3; cdr3_aa: ATALPSYEQY
v_call: TRBV2; cdr3_aa: ASSTDSTGGQF
v_call: TRBV12-5; cdr3_aa: ASGHGQGRPETQY
v_call: TRBV14; cdr3_aa: ASSRLNTHGNTGELF
v_call: TRBV6-2/TRBV6-3; cdr3_aa: ASSYSLLGAHNEQF
v_call: TRBV25-1; cdr3_aa: ASSEFQGGRASGNEQF
v_call: TRBV6-4; cdr3_aa: ASRQQGSYGYT
v_call: TRBV9; cdr3_aa: ASSRRGLQETQY
v_call: TRBV12-5; cdr3_aa: ASYRGPSNQPQH
v_call: TRBV20-1; cdr3_aa: SASAWTSGFGETQY
v_call: TRBV2; cdr3_aa: ASTRAADSNQPQH
v_call: TRBV4-1; cdr3_aa: ASSQGPLRGVQETQY
v_call: TRBV5-1; cdr3_aa: ASSLFRLAGGPYNEQF
v_call: TRBV4-2; cdr3_aa: ASSHLYSGEETQY
v_call: TRBV7-9; cdr3_aa: ASSLAVRLDTEAF
v_call: TRBV4-1; cdr3_aa: ASSHGEERLNTEAF
v_call: TRBV27; cdr3_aa: ASSFTSFYGYT
v_call: TRBV27; cdr3_aa: ASSSRSGRENTGELF
v_call: TRBV7-9; cdr3_aa: ASSPDRGPQYYEQY
v_call: TRBV6-6; cdr3_aa: ASSTSGGVVYGYT
v_call: TRBV29-1; cdr3_aa: SVEAQGEDYGYT
v_call: TRBV6-2/TRBV6-3; cdr3_aa: ASTRIDRSRETQY
v_call: TRBV7-3; cdr3_aa: ASSPSGGEEQY
v_call: TRBV6-1; cdr3_aa: ASTPGGGRLASNEQF
v_call: TRBV20-1; cdr3_aa: SAAPQGSAGCT
v_call: TRBV10-3; cdr3_aa: AISQRGGQDTQY
v_call: TRBV10-3; cdr3_aa: AISESDSPDTQY